The rows below give T cell receptor beta chains drawn from one sample of a study of somatic mutations in cytotoxic T cells in rheumatoid arthritis. Sequenced by immunoSEQ multiplex PCR; TCRdb stores in-frame clones only, minus some. The sample has roughly 7,800 clones, less than 80% seen once; the top ten hold 36%. The sample taken for sequencing was CD8+ T cells sorted from blood. The receptors originated from a woman aged 50 to 65 in good health. CDR3s include the opening cysteine and the closing phenylalanine or tryptophan. Fields, in order: CDR3 DNA, CDR3 protein, D gene, J gene, clone size, V gene. A D gene is named only where the DNA matches it firmly. Not every row has a clone size; where given, it reads once, few, many or a size class.

cdr3_nt: TGTGCCAGCAGCCTCTATATCGGACTGGAAAATTCACCCCTCCACTTT; cdr3_aa: CASSLYIGLENSPLHF; d_call: NA; j_call: TRBJ1-6; clone_size: NA; v_call: TRBV21-1
cdr3_nt: TGTGCCAGCAGCGTAGCTGATACCGAGCAGTACTTC; cdr3_aa: CASSVADTEQYF; d_call: NA; j_call: TRBJ2-7; clone_size: few; v_call: TRBV27
cdr3_nt: TGTGCTAGTGGTTCTGACTACGGGGAGCTGTTTTTT; cdr3_aa: CASGSDYGELFF; d_call: NA; j_call: TRBJ2-2; clone_size: NA; v_call: TRBV12-5
cdr3_nt: TGTGCCAGCAGCGCAGGGGTCAGCACTGAAGCTTTCTTT; cdr3_aa: CASSAGVSTEAFF; d_call: NA; j_call: TRBJ1-1; clone_size: NA; v_call: TRBV9
cdr3_nt: TGCAGCGTTGAATTGCAGTACAATGAGCAGTTCTTC; cdr3_aa: CSVELQYNEQFF; d_call: NA; j_call: TRBJ2-1; clone_size: NA; v_call: TRBV29-1
cdr3_nt: TGTGCCAGCAGCTCAGGGACAGGATTCCTCTACGAGCAGTACTTC; cdr3_aa: CASSSGTGFLYEQYF; d_call: TRBD1; j_call: TRBJ2-7; clone_size: NA; v_call: TRBV5-8
cdr3_nt: TGTGCCAGCAGGCCCGTCGGGGGGAATGAGCAGTTCTTC; cdr3_aa: CASRPVGGNEQFF; d_call: TRBD2; j_call: TRBJ2-1; clone_size: NA; v_call: TRBV6-1
cdr3_nt: TGTGCCAGCAGCTTATTCGGACAGGGGGAGAGTGGGGCCAACGTCCTGACTTTC; cdr3_aa: CASSLFGQGESGANVLTF; d_call: TRBD1; j_call: TRBJ2-6; clone_size: NA; v_call: TRBV11-2
cdr3_nt: TGTGCCAGCAGCTTGATTCCCTCGGCGGATATTTATGAGCAGTTCTTC; cdr3_aa: CASSLIPSADIYEQFF; d_call: NA; j_call: TRBJ2-1; clone_size: NA; v_call: TRBV7-9
cdr3_nt: TGTGCCAGCAGTCCGCTAGCGAACACCGGGGAGCTGTTTTTT; cdr3_aa: CASSPLANTGELFF; d_call: NA; j_call: TRBJ2-2; clone_size: NA; v_call: TRBV7-9
cdr3_nt: TGTGCCAGCAGCTTAATGGGCTTCCAAGAGACCCAGTACTTC; cdr3_aa: CASSLMGFQETQYF; d_call: NA; j_call: TRBJ2-5; clone_size: once; v_call: TRBV7-2
cdr3_nt: TGTGCCAGCAGTTACCTTCCGGGGGGGCGAGATACGCAGTATTTT; cdr3_aa: CASSYLPGGRDTQYF; d_call: TRBD2; j_call: TRBJ2-3; clone_size: NA; v_call: TRBV6-6
cdr3_nt: TGTGCCAGCAGCTTGTGGGGGGAGGGGAATCAGCCCCAGCATTTT; cdr3_aa: CASSLWGEGNQPQHF; d_call: NA; j_call: TRBJ1-5; clone_size: medium-sized; v_call: TRBV5-5
cdr3_nt: TGTGCCAGCAGCTTAGGCCTCCCGGGACAGGGGGCCTGTGTCACTGAAGCTTTCTTT; cdr3_aa: CASSLGLPGQGACVTEAFF; d_call: TRBD1; j_call: TRBJ1-1; clone_size: NA; v_call: TRBV13
cdr3_nt: TGTGCCAGCAGCTATTACAGGGGGCCCTGGCCCCAGCATTTT; cdr3_aa: CASSYYRGPWPQHF; d_call: TRBD1; j_call: TRBJ1-5; clone_size: NA; v_call: TRBV7-2
cdr3_nt: TGTGCCAGCAGCCTAAATTGGAGGACCGGGGAGCTGTTTTTT; cdr3_aa: CASSLNWRTGELFF; d_call: NA; j_call: TRBJ2-2; clone_size: NA; v_call: TRBV4-2
cdr3_nt: TGCGCCAGCAGCTTGGTGGACAGGGATTCCAATGAGCAGTTCTTC; cdr3_aa: CASSLVDRDSNEQFF; d_call: TRBD1; j_call: TRBJ2-1; clone_size: once; v_call: TRBV5-1
cdr3_nt: TGCGCCAGCAGCCAAGCGTTCCCGACTAGTGAGGGCGAGCAGTACTTC; cdr3_aa: CASSQAFPTSEGEQYF; d_call: NA; j_call: TRBJ2-7; clone_size: NA; v_call: TRBV4-1
cdr3_nt: TGTGCCAGCAGCTCCGGGACAGAAAGACACGAGCAGTACTTC; cdr3_aa: CASSSGTERHEQYF; d_call: TRBD1; j_call: TRBJ2-7; clone_size: NA; v_call: TRBV11-2
cdr3_nt: TGTGCCTGGGAGAGTCCCGCTCTTGAAGCTTTCTTT; cdr3_aa: CAWESPALEAFF; d_call: NA; j_call: TRBJ1-1; clone_size: NA; v_call: TRBV30
cdr3_nt: TGTGCCAGCAGTATGCCAGGGGGCCTCAATGAGCAGTTCTTC; cdr3_aa: CASSMPGGLNEQFF; d_call: TRBD1; j_call: TRBJ2-1; clone_size: NA; v_call: TRBV27
cdr3_nt: TGTGCCAGCAGCCGAAGGGGGAGCCTAGGGGCCAACGTCCTGACTTTC; cdr3_aa: CASSRRGSLGANVLTF; d_call: NA; j_call: TRBJ2-6; clone_size: NA; v_call: TRBV27
cdr3_nt: TGTGCCAGTAGTATCACCCCAGGCCCGATCAATGAGCAGTTCTTC; cdr3_aa: CASSITPGPINEQFF; d_call: NA; j_call: TRBJ2-1; clone_size: NA; v_call: TRBV19
cdr3_nt: TGTGCCAGCTCACCGAACCGCGGGACGGAGGACTACGAGCAGTACTTC; cdr3_aa: CASSPNRGTEDYEQYF; d_call: NA; j_call: TRBJ2-7; clone_size: NA; v_call: TRBV18
cdr3_nt: TGTGCCAGCAGTTCCCGAATTATGCTGTCCCACTCTGAAGCTTTCTTT; cdr3_aa: CASSSRIMLSHSEAFF; d_call: NA; j_call: TRBJ1-1; clone_size: NA; v_call: TRBV27
cdr3_nt: TGTGCCAGCAGCCAAGAGGGGACAGGGGGCACTGAAGCTTTCTTT; cdr3_aa: CASSQEGTGGTEAFF; d_call: TRBD1; j_call: TRBJ1-1; clone_size: few; v_call: TRBV4-2
cdr3_nt: TGTGCCAGCAGCCAGGAAGACAGATACAATGAGCAGTTCTTC; cdr3_aa: CASSQEDRYNEQFF; d_call: NA; j_call: TRBJ2-1; clone_size: few; v_call: TRBV4-2
cdr3_nt: TGTGCCAGCGGTAAACTCGACAGCTACGAGCAGTACTTC; cdr3_aa: CASGKLDSYEQYF; d_call: NA; j_call: TRBJ2-7; clone_size: NA; v_call: TRBV27
cdr3_nt: TGTGCCAGCAGCCCGACACCCCCGAACACTGAAGCTTTCTTT; cdr3_aa: CASSPTPPNTEAFF; d_call: NA; j_call: TRBJ1-1; clone_size: NA; v_call: TRBV5-4
cdr3_nt: TGCGCCAGCAGCTCGGGACTCAGCTACGAGCAGTACTTC; cdr3_aa: CASSSGLSYEQYF; d_call: NA; j_call: TRBJ2-7; clone_size: NA; v_call: TRBV4-1
cdr3_nt: TGTGCCAGCAGCCCCGGGACAGGGCTCGACGAGCAGTACTTC; cdr3_aa: CASSPGTGLDEQYF; d_call: TRBD1; j_call: TRBJ2-7; clone_size: medium-sized; v_call: TRBV6-5
cdr3_nt: TGTGCCAGCAGCCAGGGCCTGAAGGCTGAAAAACTGTTTTTT; cdr3_aa: CASSQGLKAEKLFF; d_call: NA; j_call: TRBJ1-4; clone_size: NA; v_call: TRBV7-9
cdr3_nt: TGTGCCAGCAGTGAATGGGGGGTGAACTCTGGAAACACCATATATTTT; cdr3_aa: CASSEWGVNSGNTIYF; d_call: NA; j_call: TRBJ1-3; clone_size: NA; v_call: TRBV2
cdr3_nt: TGTGCCAGCAGCCCATGGAGCTCCTACAATGAGCAGTTCTTC; cdr3_aa: CASSPWSSYNEQFF; d_call: NA; j_call: TRBJ2-1; clone_size: medium-sized; v_call: TRBV5-6
cdr3_nt: TGTGCCAGCAGTTCAGGGGGTCTTGACCAAAGTCGGGCCAACGTCCTGACTTTC; cdr3_aa: CASSSGGLDQSRANVLTF; d_call: TRBD1; j_call: TRBJ2-6; clone_size: NA; v_call: TRBV28
cdr3_nt: TGTGCCAGCACAAGGACAGGGGGCGCTTGGGACCTATTGAACACTGAAGCTTTCTTT; cdr3_aa: CASTRTGGAWDLLNTEAFF; d_call: TRBD1; j_call: TRBJ1-1; clone_size: few; v_call: TRBV28
cdr3_nt: TGTGCCAGCAGCCACAGGGTTTCCTACGAGCAGTACTTC; cdr3_aa: CASSHRVSYEQYF; d_call: NA; j_call: TRBJ2-7; clone_size: once; v_call: TRBV11-3
cdr3_nt: TGCGCCAGCAGTCATACAGGGGACATACGTGAGCAGTTCTTC; cdr3_aa: CASSHTGDIREQFF; d_call: TRBD1; j_call: TRBJ2-1; clone_size: few; v_call: TRBV4-1
cdr3_nt: TGTGCCAGCAGCGGCTCTTTTTGGGACAGGGCCACAGATACGCAGTATTTT; cdr3_aa: CASSGSFWDRATDTQYF; d_call: TRBD1; j_call: TRBJ2-3; clone_size: NA; v_call: TRBV14
cdr3_nt: TGTGCCATTAGCAGGTCCAGGGAATCTTCCTACAATGAGCAGTTCTTC; cdr3_aa: CAISRSRESSYNEQFF; d_call: NA; j_call: TRBJ2-1; clone_size: once; v_call: TRBV10-3
cdr3_nt: TGTGCCAGCAGTGAAGCCGACCAACAGGGCCATTGGGTAGCTTTCTTT; cdr3_aa: CASSEADQQGHWVAFF; d_call: NA; j_call: TRBJ1-1; clone_size: NA; v_call: TRBV2
cdr3_nt: TGTGCCAGCAGCTTAGTCCAGGGGGAGGCGGACACTGAAGCTTTCTTT; cdr3_aa: CASSLVQGEADTEAFF; d_call: TRBD1; j_call: TRBJ1-1; clone_size: NA; v_call: TRBV7-6
cdr3_nt: TGTGCCAGCGGGCGAGCGGGGGGGTATGTACAAGAGACCCAGTACTTC; cdr3_aa: CASGRAGGYVQETQYF; d_call: TRBD2; j_call: TRBJ2-5; clone_size: NA; v_call: TRBV5-4
cdr3_nt: TGTGCCAGCAGTGCCGGGACAGGGGACACAGATACGCAGTATTTT; cdr3_aa: CASSAGTGDTDTQYF; d_call: TRBD1; j_call: TRBJ2-3; clone_size: once; v_call: TRBV28
cdr3_nt: TGTGCCAGCCTGGACAGGGGTGACACTGAAGCTTTCTTT; cdr3_aa: CASLDRGDTEAFF; d_call: TRBD1; j_call: TRBJ1-1; clone_size: NA; v_call: TRBV19
cdr3_nt: TGTGCCAGCAGCTTAGCGACAGGGGGCTATACTGAAGCTTTCTTT; cdr3_aa: CASSLATGGYTEAFF; d_call: TRBD1; j_call: TRBJ1-1; clone_size: few; v_call: TRBV5-5
cdr3_nt: TGTGCCAGCAGCCCTACCTACGAGCAGTACTTC; cdr3_aa: CASSPTYEQYF; d_call: NA; j_call: TRBJ2-7; clone_size: medium-sized; v_call: TRBV7-3
cdr3_nt: TGTGCCAGCAGCCAAGTCCCGGCCTACGAGCAGTACTTC; cdr3_aa: CASSQVPAYEQYF; d_call: NA; j_call: TRBJ2-7; clone_size: NA; v_call: TRBV14
cdr3_nt: TGTGCCAGCAGTTTAGCGCAGGGCGACCCAGAAATTTTC; cdr3_aa: CASSLAQGDPEIF; d_call: NA; j_call: TRBJ2-7; clone_size: NA; v_call: TRBV28
cdr3_nt: TGCGCCAGCAGGGAAACAGGGGGTAACACTGAAGCTTTCTTT; cdr3_aa: CASRETGGNTEAFF; d_call: TRBD1; j_call: TRBJ1-1; clone_size: NA; v_call: TRBV5-1
cdr3_nt: TGTGCCAGCAGCTTAGAGTCGGACAGGTTTTACGAGCAGTACTTC; cdr3_aa: CASSLESDRFYEQYF; d_call: TRBD1; j_call: TRBJ2-7; clone_size: once; v_call: TRBV11-2
cdr3_nt: TGCAGCGTTTGGACATTCACAGATACGCAGTATTTT; cdr3_aa: CSVWTFTDTQYF; d_call: NA; j_call: TRBJ2-3; clone_size: NA; v_call: TRBV29-1
cdr3_nt: TGTGCCAGCAGACCGGTGCTGCGGGGGGTAACCACAGATACGCAGTATTTT; cdr3_aa: CASRPVLRGVTTDTQYF; d_call: TRBD2; j_call: TRBJ2-3; clone_size: NA; v_call: TRBV27
cdr3_nt: TGCGCCAGCAGCCAAGTTATCGCGTACGAGCAGTACTTC; cdr3_aa: CASSQVIAYEQYF; d_call: NA; j_call: TRBJ2-7; clone_size: few; v_call: TRBV4-1
cdr3_nt: TGTGCCAGCAGAAACAAAACAGGGGGCAATGAGCAGTTCTTC; cdr3_aa: CASRNKTGGNEQFF; d_call: TRBD1; j_call: TRBJ2-1; clone_size: NA; v_call: TRBV7-9
cdr3_nt: TGTGCCAGCATTAGGACTACAAACTACGAGCAGTACTTC; cdr3_aa: CASIRTTNYEQYF; d_call: NA; j_call: TRBJ2-7; clone_size: NA; v_call: TRBV21-1
cdr3_nt: TGTGCCAGCAGCTACACAGGAGCCTTGAACACTGAAGCTTTCTTT; cdr3_aa: CASSYTGALNTEAFF; d_call: NA; j_call: TRBJ1-1; clone_size: NA; v_call: TRBV5-8
cdr3_nt: TGTGCCAGCAGTGACGACGAGCAGTACTTC; cdr3_aa: CASSDDEQYF; d_call: NA; j_call: TRBJ2-7; clone_size: NA; v_call: TRBV6-1